One and the same sample provided the 25 T cell receptor beta chains below, sequenced in a study of T cells in Graves' hyperthyroidism and ophthalmopathy. The investigators amplified TCR beta CDR3 regions from RNA transcripts. HTBI primers were the set used in a first-round RT-PCR of the TCR CDR3. In TCRdb, the multiplex PCR reads were re-called with MiXCR into one record per CDR3 protein. The sample includes around 340,000 distinct CDR3 sequences, roughly 17% seen only once; the top ten take roughly 35%. Sequences were obtained from blood. These receptors came from a young woman with Graves' hyperthyroidism that later progressed to Graves' ophthalmopathy.

This clonotype was found many times. This chain links TRBV3-1 with TRBJ1-4; 9 bases line up with TRBD1. Trimming removed 3 bases from V and 8 bases from J; junction bases left unmatched: 4. CDR1 LGHDT and CDR2 YNNKEL come from the germline V gene (reference sequence). CDR3 length equals 14 residues. In nucleotides, the CDR3 is TGTGCCAGCAGCCACGGGACAGGGTACGAAAAACTGTTTTTT. Translating gives CASSHGTGYEKLFF.

The V and J genes are TRBV5-4 and TRBJ2-5, with D unresolved. Germline-derived CDR1 and CDR2 are SGHNT and YYREEE (reference sequence). V was cut by 1 base and J by 0 bases, with 7 bases left in between. CDR3 length: 14 residues. The CDR3 reads CASSLLGHQETQYF. The CDR3 DNA reads TGTGCCAGCAGCTTGCTAGGGCACCAAGAGACCCAGTACTTC. The whole variable domain, remainder taken from reference TRBV5-4 and TRBJ2-5, is ETGVTQSPTHLIKTRGQQVTLRCSSQSGHNTVSWYQQALGQGPQFIFQYYREEENGRGNFPPRFSGLQFPNYSSELNVNALELDDSALYLCASSLLGHQETQYFGPGTRLLVL.

This chain uses TRBV12-3 or TRBV12-4 with TRBJ2-3, with D perhaps TRBD2 (6 bases). The CDR3 contains 17 residues. V shed 0 bases and J shed 2 bases, with 15 bases lying between them. This chain's CDR3 is CASSLARGSENTDTQYF. The CDR3 DNA follows: TGTGCCAGCAGTTTAGCGCGGGGTAGCGAGAACACAGATACGCAGTATTTT.

This chain links TRBV11-2 with TRBJ2-5, with D tentatively TRBD1 or TRBD2 (5 bases each). Germline values: CDR1 SGHAT, CDR2 FQNNGV. This CDR3 has 15 residues. Trimming left V 1 base short and J 4 bases short, with 13 bases between. The CDR3, as DNA: TGTGCCAGCAGCTTAGTTGGGGGTACGGGAGAGACCCAGTACTTC. Protein product: CASSLVGGTGETQYF.

Many counts were recorded for this clonotype. The rearrangement links TRBV2 to TRBJ1-2; 8 positions agree with TRBD1. J lost 4 bases, V lost 2 bases, and 15 bases had no gene match. The CDR3 length is 18 residues. Germline V lookup: CDR1 SNHLY, CDR2 FYNNEI. CDR3 amino acids: CASSELVARRDRPYGYTF. CDR3 nucleotide sequence: TGTGCCAGCAGTGAACTTGTGGCACGGCGGGACAGGCCCTATGGCTACACCTTC.

This clonotype was picked up many times. The chain recombines TRBV19 with TRBJ1-1; D gene uncertain. Trimming pared 3 bases from V and 3 bases from J, leaving 8 bases between. Germline V gene lookup returns CDR1 LNHDA and CDR2 SQIVND (reference sequence). This CDR3 region has 13 residues. CDR3 nucleotide sequence: TGTGCCAGTAGTATCGAAGGGTACACTGAAGCTTTCTTT. It encodes CASSIEGYTEAFF.

Concerning this clonotype itself: This clone may be a read error of a much larger clone one base away. The rearrangement links TRBV2 to TRBJ2-5; a possible D gene is TRBD1 (6 bases). CDR3 length: 16 amino acids. Trimming cost V 1 base and J 2 bases, with 14 bases left between them. Germline CDR1 SNHLY, CDR2 FYNNEI. DNA of the CDR3: TGTGCCAGCAGTGAAGGGAGGACAGAGCTGCAAGAGACCCAGTACTTC. Encoded protein: CASSEGRTELQETQYF.

This clonotype was seen ten or more times. This chain uses TRBV7-9 with TRBJ1-1, with a possible D match to TRBD1 (6 bases). Germline loops: CDR1 SEHNR, CDR2 FQNEAQ (reference sequence). Trimming took off 3 bases at V and 1 base at J, with 9 bases between the two ends. This CDR3 has 14 residues. The CDR3 is CASSFGGRNTEAFF. Written as DNA, the CDR3 is TGTGCCAGCAGCTTTGGGGGCAGGAACACTGAAGCTTTCTTT. Full variable domain (missing parts from reference TRBV7-9 and TRBJ1-1): DTGVSQNPRHKITKRGQNVTFRCDPISEHNRLYWYRQTLGQGPEFLTYFQNEAQLEKSRLLSDRFSAERPKGSFSTLEIQRTEQGDSAMYLCASSFGGRNTEAFFGQGTRLTVV.

A note on this clonotype: The CDR3 end shows no conserved phenylalanine or tryptophan, and so a read error is likely. This sequence joins TRBV30 and TRBJ1-1, with D maybe TRBD1 (5 bases). This CDR3 has 14 amino acids. Germline V CDR1 and CDR2: GTSNPN, SVGIG (reference sequence). Trimming removed 4 bases from V and 1 base from J, with 13 bases in between. CDR3 DNA sequence: TGTGCCTGGAAGGAAGCGGGGGAGAACACTGAAGCTTTCCTT. This codes for CAWKEAGENTEAFL.

Ten or more counts support this clonotype. The rearrangement uses TRBV14 and TRBJ1-4; no clear D gene. This CDR3 spans 17 amino acids. Trimming stripped 1 base from V and 5 bases from J, with 17 bases between. CDR1 and CDR2 (germline): SGHDN, FVKESK. CDR3 in DNA: TGTGCCAGCAGCCAAGCCAGTCATCCACAGTTCAATGAAAAACTGTTTTTT. It translates to CASSQASHPQFNEKLFF.

This clonotype was counted many times. The chain recombines TRBV28 with TRBJ2-2; D might be TRBD1 or TRBD2, each matching 5 bases. Trimming removed 6 bases from V and 2 bases from J, with 7 bases in between. The CDR3 consists of 13 residues. Per germline, CDR1 MDHEN and CDR2 SYDVKM. The CDR3 nucleotides read TGTGCCAGCAGGGGGGACAACACCGGGGAGCTGTTTTTT. This encodes CASRGDNTGELFF.

Comments on this clonotype: An end of the junction differs from the germline gene, which may be a read error. The chain joins TRBV29-1 to TRBJ2-7, with 8 bases that match TRBD1. CDR1 and CDR2 (germline): SQVTM, ANQGSEA. The CDR3 is 13 amino acids. The DNA of the CDR3 is TGCGGCGTAAGGACAGGGCTTTTGTACGAGCAGTACTTC. It translates to CGVRTGLLYEQYF.

In this sample, this clonotype turned up a few times. This chain uses TRBV19 with TRBJ1-1, with D unclear. The CDR3 consists of 11 residues. Looked up from germline, CDR1 is LNHDA and CDR2 is SQIVND (reference sequence). V was pared by 7 bases and J by 2 bases, with 5 bases between. The CDR3 here is CASIKNTEAFF. CDR3 sequence (DNA): TGTGCCAGTATTAAAAACACTGAAGCTTTCTTT.

J is TRBJ2-1 and V is TRBV18, with D maybe TRBD1 (6 bases). With 4 bases removed from V and 3 bases from J, the gap between germline ends came to 16 bases. The CDR3 is 16 residues long. The germline CDR1 and CDR2 sequences are KGHSH and LQKENI. The CDR3 region has the DNA TGTGCCAGCTCACGGTCCCGGGACAACTACTACAATGAGCAGTTCTTC. It encodes CASSRSRDNYYNEQFF.

This clonotype was detected only a few times. The chain joins TRBV29-1 to TRBJ2-7, with TRBD1 matching 7 bases. Trimming removed 3 bases from V and 0 bases from J; junction bases left unmatched: 5. CDR1 SQVTM and CDR2 ANQGSEA come from the germline V gene. The CDR3 is 14 residues long. CDR3: CSVDPTGSSYEQYF. The CDR3 DNA reads as TGCAGCGTTGATCCGACAGGGAGCTCCTACGAGCAGTACTTC.

This clonotype was seen many times. V is TRBV5-1 and J is TRBJ1-1; TRBD1 might be the D (5 bases). Germline CDR1 and CDR2: SGHRS and YFSETQ. V was clipped by 1 base and J by 3 bases, with 10 bases between them. This CDR3 comprises 14 residues. As DNA, the CDR3 is TGCGCCAGCAGCTTGACAGGTTTTGACACTGAAGCTTTCTTT. Translation gives CASSLTGFDTEAFF. The full variable domain, completed using reference TRBV5-1 and TRBJ1-1, is KAGVTQTPRYLIKTRGQQVTLSCSPISGHRSVSWYQQTPGQGLQFLFEYFSETQRNKGNFPGRFSGRQFSNSRSEMNVSTLELGDSALYLCASSLTGFDTEAFFGQGTRLTVV.

Ten or more counts support this clonotype. The V gene is TRBV20-1, the J gene TRBJ2-3; 11 bases match TRBD2. The CDR3 runs to 16 residues. Per germline, CDR1 DFQATT and CDR2 SNEGSKA (reference sequence). Losses at the gene ends were 2 bases for V and 0 bases for J; bases not matched to a gene: 4. The CDR3 here is CSARLAGGTSTDTQYF. Written as DNA, the CDR3 is TGCAGTGCTAGACTAGCGGGAGGCACTAGCACAGATACGCAGTATTTT.

V is TRBV20-1 and J is TRBJ2-2; D is unclear. V was cut by 3 bases and J by 5 bases, with 7 bases left in between. The CDR3 runs 12 residues. Germline values: CDR1 DFQATT, CDR2 SNEGSKA (reference sequence). The CDR3 sequence is CSASWQTGELFF. The CDR3 bases are TGCAGTGCTAGCTGGCAGACCGGGGAGCTGTTTTTT.

This clonotype appeared once. A read error may explain this, as a much larger clone is one base away. The chain couples TRBV12-3 or TRBV12-4 to TRBJ2-7; the D is unclear. V was clipped by 6 bases and J by 2 bases, with 11 bases between them. This CDR3 is 13 amino acids long. For the CDR3, the DNA is TGTGCCAGCAGCTCGACACTCACCTACGAGCAGTACTTC. It is translated as CASSSTLTYEQYF.

A few counts support this clonotype. The chain carries TRBV19 and TRBJ1-2; a possible D gene is TRBD1 (5 bases). V was trimmed by 5 bases and J by 4 bases, leaving 14 bases between them. This CDR3 has 14 residues. Germline V gene sequence: CDR1 LNHDA, CDR2 SQIVND (reference sequence). CDR3 nucleotides: TGTGCCAGTAGTTCGGGGCAGGGATCCTATGGCTACACCTTC. The encoded protein is CASSSGQGSYGYTF.

This clonotype was seen more than once but under ten times. The J gene is TRBJ2-5, the V gene TRBV5-1, with no clear D. V lost 6 bases and J 0 bases, leaving 12 bases between the germline ends. The CDR3 is 14 amino acids. Germline values: CDR1 SGHRS, CDR2 YFSETQ. The CDR3 DNA sequence: TGCGCCAGCAAAGTAGGACGGTACCAAGAGACCCAGTACTTC. Its protein product is CASKVGRYQETQYF.

This clonotype was counted many times. The CDR3 sequence is CSAPTGTVYNEQFF. The CDR3, as DNA: TGCAGTGCCCCTACCGGGACAGTTTACAATGAGCAGTTCTTC. V usage is TRBV20-1 and J usage is TRBJ2-1; TRBD1 matches at 7 bases. Germline V lookup: CDR1 DFQATT, CDR2 SNEGSKA (reference sequence). This CDR3 spans 14 amino acids. V lost 6 bases to trimming and J lost 4 bases; unmatched junction nucleotides: 9.

In its sample, this clonotype was seen many times. CDR3 protein: CASSLAGTGDQPQHF. CDR3 DNA: TGCGCCAGCAGCTTAGCCGGGACAGGGGATCAGCCCCAGCATTTT. The J gene is TRBJ1-5, the V gene TRBV5-1, with TRBD1 matching 10 bases. The trim removed 2 bases at V and 5 bases at J, leaving 4 bases unmatched. The CDR3 has 15 residues. CDR1 and CDR2 from the germline V gene are SGHRS and YFSETQ.

This clonotype was seen repeatedly, ten times or more. The V gene is TRBV20-1, the J gene TRBJ1-5; perhaps TRBD1 as D (6 bases). V was shortened by 6 bases and J by 2 bases, with 14 bases between the two germline ends. CDR3 length: 14 residues. CDR1 is DFQATT and CDR2 is SNEGSKA in the germline V gene (reference sequence). The CDR3 is CSASTGFGNQPQHF. The CDR3 DNA reads TGCAGTGCGAGCACAGGGTTCGGCAATCAGCCCCAGCATTTT.

CDR3 sequence reads: CASRRTSGRITGELFF. In nucleotides, the CDR3 is TGTGCCAGCAGACGGACTAGCGGGAGGATAACCGGGGAGCTGTTTTTT. The chain couples TRBV12-3 or TRBV12-4 to TRBJ2-2; 14 bases agree with TRBD2. CDR3 length equals 16 residues. V lost 6 bases to trimming and J lost 5 bases; unmatched junction nucleotides: 5.